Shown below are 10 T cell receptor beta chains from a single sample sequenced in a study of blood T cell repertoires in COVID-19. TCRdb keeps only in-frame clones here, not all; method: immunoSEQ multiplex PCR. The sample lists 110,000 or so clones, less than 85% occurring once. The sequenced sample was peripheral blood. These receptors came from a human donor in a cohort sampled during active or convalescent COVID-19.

The CDR3 loop reads CASSLDRVQPQHF. For the CDR3, the DNA is TGTGCCAGCAGTTTAGACAGGGTCCAGCCCCAGCATTTT. The V and J genes are TRBV12-3 or TRBV12-4 and TRBJ1-5, with D maybe TRBD1 (6 bases). Trimming pared 1 base from V and 7 bases from J, leaving 8 bases between. CDR3 length: 13 residues.

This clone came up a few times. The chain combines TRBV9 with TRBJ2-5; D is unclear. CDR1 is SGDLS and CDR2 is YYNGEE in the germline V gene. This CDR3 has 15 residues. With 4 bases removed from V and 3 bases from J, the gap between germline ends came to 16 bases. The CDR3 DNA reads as TGTGCCAGCAGCCCCCAGGTCGCCCCGAAAGAGACCCAGTACTTC. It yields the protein CASSPQVAPKETQYF.

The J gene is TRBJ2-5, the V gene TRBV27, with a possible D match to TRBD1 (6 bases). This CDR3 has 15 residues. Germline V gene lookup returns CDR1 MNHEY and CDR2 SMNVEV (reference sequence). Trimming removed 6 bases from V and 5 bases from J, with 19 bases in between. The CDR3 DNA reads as TGTGCCAGCAGCCGAGGTACAGGGTTCGGGGAGACCCAGTACTTC. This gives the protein CASSRGTGFGETQYF.

The CDR3: CASSSRAGTRDEQFF. CDR3 DNA sequence: TGTGCCAGCAGCTCACGCGCCGGGACACGGGATGAGCAGTTCTTC. The chain uses TRBV7-8 and TRBJ2-1; a weak D match, TRBD1 (6 bases). Germline CDR1 SGHVS, CDR2 FQNEAQ. The V gene lost 4 bases and the J gene lost 8 bases, with 18 bases spanning the gap. The CDR3 length is 15 residues.

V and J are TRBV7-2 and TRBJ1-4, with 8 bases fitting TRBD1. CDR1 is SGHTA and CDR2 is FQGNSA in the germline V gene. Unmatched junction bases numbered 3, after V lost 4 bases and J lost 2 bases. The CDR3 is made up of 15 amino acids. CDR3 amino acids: CASSSYRGTNEKLFF. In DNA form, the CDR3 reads TGTGCCAGCAGCTCCTACAGGGGGACTAATGAAAAACTGTTTTTT.

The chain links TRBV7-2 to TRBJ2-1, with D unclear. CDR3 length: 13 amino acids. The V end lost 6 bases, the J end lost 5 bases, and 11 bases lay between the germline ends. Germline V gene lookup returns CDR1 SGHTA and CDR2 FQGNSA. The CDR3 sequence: CASSNLRNNEQFF. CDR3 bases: TGTGCCAGCAGTAACTTGCGGAACAATGAGCAGTTCTTC.

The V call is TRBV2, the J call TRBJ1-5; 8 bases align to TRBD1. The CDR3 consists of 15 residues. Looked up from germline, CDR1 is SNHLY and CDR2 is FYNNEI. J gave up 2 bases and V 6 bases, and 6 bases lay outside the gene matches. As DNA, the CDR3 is TGTGCCAGCAGAAGACAGGGGAACGGCAATCAGCCCCAGCATTTT. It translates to CASRRQGNGNQPQHF.

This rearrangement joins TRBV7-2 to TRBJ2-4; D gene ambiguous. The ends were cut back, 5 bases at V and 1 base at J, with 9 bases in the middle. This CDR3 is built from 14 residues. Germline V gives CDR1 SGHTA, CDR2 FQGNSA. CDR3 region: CASSASPAKNIQYF. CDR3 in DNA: TGTGCCAGCAGCGCAAGCCCGGCCAAAAACATTCAGTACTTC.

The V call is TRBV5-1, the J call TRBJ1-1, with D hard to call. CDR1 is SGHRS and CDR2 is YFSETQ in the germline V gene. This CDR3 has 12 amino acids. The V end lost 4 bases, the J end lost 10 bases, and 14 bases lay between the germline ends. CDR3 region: CASSTVGTGAFF. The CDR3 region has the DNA TGCGCCAGCAGCACAGTTGGAACCGGAGCTTTCTTT.

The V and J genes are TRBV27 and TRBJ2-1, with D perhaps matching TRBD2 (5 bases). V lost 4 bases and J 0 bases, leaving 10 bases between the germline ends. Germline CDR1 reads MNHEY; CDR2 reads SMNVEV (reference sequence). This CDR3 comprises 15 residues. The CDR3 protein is CASSSITSSYNEQFF. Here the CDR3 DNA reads TGTGCCAGCAGTTCCATAACTAGCTCCTACAATGAGCAGTTCTTC.